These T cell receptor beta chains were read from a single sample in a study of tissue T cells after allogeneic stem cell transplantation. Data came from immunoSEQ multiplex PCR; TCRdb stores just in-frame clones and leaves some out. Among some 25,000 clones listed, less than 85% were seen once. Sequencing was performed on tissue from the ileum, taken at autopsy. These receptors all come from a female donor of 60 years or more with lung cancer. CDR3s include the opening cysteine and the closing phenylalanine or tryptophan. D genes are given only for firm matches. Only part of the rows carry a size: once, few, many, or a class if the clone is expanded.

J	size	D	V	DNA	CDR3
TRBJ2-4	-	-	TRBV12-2	TGTGCAAGTCGCTCGTACTCCGGGACAGGGGGCAATGTGGCCAAAAACATTCAGTACTTC	CASRSYSGTGGNVAKNIQYF
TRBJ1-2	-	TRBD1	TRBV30	TGTGCCTGGAATCGGGGGACAGGGAGGACACATGGCTACACCTTC	CAWNRGTGRTHGYTF
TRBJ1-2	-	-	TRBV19	TGTGCCAGTAGGGATAGAGGCTATGGCTACACCTTC	CASRDRGYGYTF
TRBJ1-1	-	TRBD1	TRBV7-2	TGTGCCAGCAGCTTAGAACAAATAAGGCGGGCAGGGGGCCGGACTGAAGCTTTCTTT	CASSLEQIRRAGGRTEAFF
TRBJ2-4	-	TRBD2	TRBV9	TGTGCCAGCAGCGTACAGCGGGGGGTGGCAGACATTCAGTACTTC	CASSVQRGVADIQYF
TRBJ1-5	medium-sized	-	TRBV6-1	TGTGCCAGCAGTGACCTCCGGACTAGCAATCAGCCCCAGCATTTT	CASSDLRTSNQPQHF
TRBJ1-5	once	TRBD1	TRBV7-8	TGTGCCAGCAGCCGAGGACAGGGTCCGTTTAGCAATCAGCCCCAGCATTTT	CASSRGQGPFSNQPQHF
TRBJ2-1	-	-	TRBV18	TGTGCCAGCTCACCCACAGGGACGAGCTCCTACAATGAGCAGTTCTTC	CASSPTGTSSYNEQFF
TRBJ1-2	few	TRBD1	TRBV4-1	TGCGCCAGCAGCCCATCCGGGACAGGGCGTCTTGCCTATGGCTACACCTTC	CASSPSGTGRLAYGYTF
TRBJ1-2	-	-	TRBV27	TGTGCCAGCAGTTCTCGGGCCTCCTCGAACTATGGCTACACCTTC	CASSSRASSNYGYTF
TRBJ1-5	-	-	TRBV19	TGTGCCAGTAGTATGCCCCGGGGAAGTTCCCAGCCCCAGCATTTT	CASSMPRGSSQPQHF
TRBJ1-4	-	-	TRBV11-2	TGTGCCAGCAGCTTTGGCGGACAGACTAATGAAAAACTGTTTTTT	CASSFGGQTNEKLFF
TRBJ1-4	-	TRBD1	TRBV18	TGTGCCAGCTCACCACGACAGGGAGATGAAAAACTGTTTTTT	CASSPRQGDEKLFF
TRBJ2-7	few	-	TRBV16	TGTGCCAGCAGCCAATTTTGGCGGGGCTCAGGACTGGAGCAGTACTTC	CASSQFWRGSGLEQYF
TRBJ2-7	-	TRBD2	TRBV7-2	TGTGCCAGCAGCGTTGGACTAGCGGGAGGCGAGCAGTACTTC	CASSVGLAGGEQYF
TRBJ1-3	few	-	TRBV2	TGTGCCAGCAGATCTACAGGAGCAAGGGGTGACACCATATATTTT	CASRSTGARGDTIYF
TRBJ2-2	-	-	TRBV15	TGTGCCACCAGCAGACCCTGGACAGTGAACACCGGGGAGCTGTTTTTT	CATSRPWTVNTGELFF
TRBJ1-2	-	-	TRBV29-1	TGCAGCGTTGATCCCCAAGGGGAACACACCTTC	CSVDPQGEHTF
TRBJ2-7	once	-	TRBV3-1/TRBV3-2	TGTGCCAGCAGCCAAGGTCGCAGGGGGGCAGGGGGGCCTGACGAGCAGTACTTC	CASSQGRRGAGGPDEQYF
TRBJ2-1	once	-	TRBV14	TGTGCCAGCAGCCAAGGGATAACTTCAGCGCAGTTCTTC	CASSQGITSAQFF
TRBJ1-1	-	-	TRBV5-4	TGTGCCAGCAGCTTAAACACTGAAGCTTTCTTT	CASSLNTEAFF
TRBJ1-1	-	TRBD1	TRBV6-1	TGTGCCAGCAGTGAAGTGGCAGGGGGGAGCCTTGAAGCTTTCTTT	CASSEVAGGSLEAFF
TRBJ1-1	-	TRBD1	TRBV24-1	TGTGCCACCAGGGAGGACAGGGACACTGAAGCTTTCTTT	CATREDRDTEAFF
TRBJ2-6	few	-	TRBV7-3	TGTGCCAGCAGCTTAATCCCCTTGTTAGGAACCCAGGGGGCCAACGTCCTGACTTTC	CASSLIPLLGTQGANVLTF
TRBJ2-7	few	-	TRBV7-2	TGTGCCAGCAGCTTAGTTGGCACTTACAACACCTACGAGCAGTACTTC	CASSLVGTYNTYEQYF
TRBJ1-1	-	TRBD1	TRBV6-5	TGTGCCAGTCACCCGGGACAGCTGAACACTGAAGCTTTCTTT	CASHPGQLNTEAFF
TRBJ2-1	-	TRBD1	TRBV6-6	TGTGCCAGCAGCCATACTGGAACAGGGGTGGGTGAGCAGTTCTTC	CASSHTGTGVGEQFF
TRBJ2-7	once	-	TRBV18	TGTGCCAGCTCACCACTAACAGGGTCCATCTACGAGCAGTACTTC	CASSPLTGSIYEQYF
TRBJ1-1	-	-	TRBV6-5	TGTGCCAGCGCGAAGAGGGATTCCAACACTGAAGCTTTCTTT	CASAKRDSNTEAFF
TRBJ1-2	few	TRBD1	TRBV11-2	TGTGCCAGCAGCCACGAGGGACAGGGAGGAGGCTACACCTTC	CASSHEGQGGGYTF
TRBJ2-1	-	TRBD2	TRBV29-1	TGCAGCGTTGGGGGGGGTAGCGGGAGCTACAATGAGCAGTTCTTC	CSVGGGSGSYNEQFF
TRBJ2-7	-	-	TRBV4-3	TGCGCCAGCGCTTTATTGGGGCCCCACTCCTACGAGCAGTACTTC	CASALLGPHSYEQYF